This T cell receptor beta chain was obtained from a study of blood T cell repertoires in COVID-19. About the research overall: T cells, B-cell-depleted T cells, or PBMCs provided the cDNA or gDNA that served as material.

In the original analysis: Quantification of nucleated cells was approximated via reference gene primer amplification. Measured with immunoSEQ multiplex PCR; TCRdb has only the in-frame clones, and not every one. The V and J calls and clone size were taken over from that table, and D and trimming were inferred from the DNA. The sample lists hundreds of thousands of clones; approximately 89% were seen once. This clonotype was sampled from a woman in her thirties who had recovered from COVID-19. The sample taken for sequencing was peripheral blood.

CDR3 loop: CASSPTDSNSPLHF. Written as DNA, the CDR3 is TGTGCCAGCTCACCAACGGACTCGAATTCACCCCTCCACTTT. The chain recombines TRBV18 with TRBJ1-6; D call uncertain. The CDR3 covers 14 residues. Germline-derived CDR1 and CDR2 are KGHSH and LQKENI. V lost 2 bases and J lost 7, with 9 bases in between.